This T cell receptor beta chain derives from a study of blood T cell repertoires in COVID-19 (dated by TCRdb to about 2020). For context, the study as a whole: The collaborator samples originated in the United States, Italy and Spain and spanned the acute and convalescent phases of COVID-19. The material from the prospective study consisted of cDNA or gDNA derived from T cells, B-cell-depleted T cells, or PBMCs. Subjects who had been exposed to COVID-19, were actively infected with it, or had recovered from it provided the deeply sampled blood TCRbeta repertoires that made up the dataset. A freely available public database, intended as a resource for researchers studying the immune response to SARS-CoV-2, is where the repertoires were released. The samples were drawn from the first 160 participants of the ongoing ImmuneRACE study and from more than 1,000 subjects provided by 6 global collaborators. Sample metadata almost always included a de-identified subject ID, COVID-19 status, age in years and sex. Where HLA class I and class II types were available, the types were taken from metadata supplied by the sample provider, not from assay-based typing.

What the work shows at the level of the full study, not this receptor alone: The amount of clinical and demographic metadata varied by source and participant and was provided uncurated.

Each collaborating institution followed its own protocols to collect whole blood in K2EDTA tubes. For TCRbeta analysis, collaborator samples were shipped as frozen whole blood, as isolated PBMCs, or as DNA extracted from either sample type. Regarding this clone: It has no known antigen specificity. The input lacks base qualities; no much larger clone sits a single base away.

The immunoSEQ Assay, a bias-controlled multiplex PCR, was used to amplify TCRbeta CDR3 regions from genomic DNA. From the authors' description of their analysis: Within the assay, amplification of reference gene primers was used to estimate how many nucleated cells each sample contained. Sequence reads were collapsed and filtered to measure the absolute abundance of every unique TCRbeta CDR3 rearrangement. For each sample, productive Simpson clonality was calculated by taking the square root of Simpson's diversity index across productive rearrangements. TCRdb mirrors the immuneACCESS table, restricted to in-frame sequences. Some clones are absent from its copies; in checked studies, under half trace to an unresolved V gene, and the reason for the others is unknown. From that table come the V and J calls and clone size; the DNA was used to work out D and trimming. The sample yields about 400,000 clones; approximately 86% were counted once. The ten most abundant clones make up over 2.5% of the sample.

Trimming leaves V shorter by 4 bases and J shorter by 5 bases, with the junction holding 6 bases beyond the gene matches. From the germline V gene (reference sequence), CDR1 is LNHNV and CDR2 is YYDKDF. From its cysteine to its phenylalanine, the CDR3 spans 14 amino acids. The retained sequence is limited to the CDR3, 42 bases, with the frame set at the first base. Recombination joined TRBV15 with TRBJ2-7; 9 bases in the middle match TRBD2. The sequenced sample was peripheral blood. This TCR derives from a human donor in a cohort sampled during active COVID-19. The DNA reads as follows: TGTGCCACCAGCATCCGGACTAGCGTCCACGAGCAGTACTTC. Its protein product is CATSIRTSVHEQYF.